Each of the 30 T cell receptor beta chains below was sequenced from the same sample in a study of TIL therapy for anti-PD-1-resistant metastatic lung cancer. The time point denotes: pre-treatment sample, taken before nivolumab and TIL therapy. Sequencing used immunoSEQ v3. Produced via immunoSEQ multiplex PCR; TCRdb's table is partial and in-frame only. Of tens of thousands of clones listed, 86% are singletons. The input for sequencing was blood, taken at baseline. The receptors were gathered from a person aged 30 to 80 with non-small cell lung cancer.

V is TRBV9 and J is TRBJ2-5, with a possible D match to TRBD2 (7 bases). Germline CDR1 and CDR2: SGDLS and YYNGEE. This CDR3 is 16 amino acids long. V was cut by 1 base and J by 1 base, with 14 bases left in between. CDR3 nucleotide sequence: TGTGCCAGCAGCGTAACGGCGGGGGCCTTCCAAGAGACCCAGTACTTC. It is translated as CASSVTAGAFQETQYF.

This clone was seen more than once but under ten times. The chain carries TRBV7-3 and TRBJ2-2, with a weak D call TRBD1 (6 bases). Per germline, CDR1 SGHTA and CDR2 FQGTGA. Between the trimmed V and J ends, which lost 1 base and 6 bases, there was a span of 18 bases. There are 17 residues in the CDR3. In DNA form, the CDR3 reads TGTGCCAGCAGCTTAAATGGGCCAGGGGCGGGCGCCGGGGAGCTGTTTTTT. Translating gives CASSLNGPGAGAGELFF.

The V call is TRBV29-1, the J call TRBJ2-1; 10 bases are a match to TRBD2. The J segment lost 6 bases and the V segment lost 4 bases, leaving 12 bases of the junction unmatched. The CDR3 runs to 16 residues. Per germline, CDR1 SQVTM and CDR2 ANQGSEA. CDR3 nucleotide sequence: TGCAGCGTTGGCCGGGTCCTAGCGGGAGTGATCAATGAGCAGTTCTTC. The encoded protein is CSVGRVLAGVINEQFF.

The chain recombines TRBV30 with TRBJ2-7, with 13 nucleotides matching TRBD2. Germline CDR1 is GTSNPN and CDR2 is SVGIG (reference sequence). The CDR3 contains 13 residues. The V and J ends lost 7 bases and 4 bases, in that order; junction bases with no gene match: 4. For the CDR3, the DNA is TGTGCCTCCCGGACTAGCGGGGGATACGAGCAGTACTTC. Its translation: CASRTSGGYEQYF.

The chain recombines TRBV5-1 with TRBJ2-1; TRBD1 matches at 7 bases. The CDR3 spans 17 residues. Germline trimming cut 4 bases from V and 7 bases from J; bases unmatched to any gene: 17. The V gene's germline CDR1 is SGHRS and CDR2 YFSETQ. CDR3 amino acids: CASSGPPTPGQFNEQFF. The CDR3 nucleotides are TGCGCCAGCAGCGGCCCCCCTACTCCGGGACAGTTTAATGAGCAGTTCTTC.

CDR3 bases: TGTGCCAGCAGCTACAGAGAATATGGCTACACCTTC. Translation gives CASSYREYGYTF. The chain carries TRBV28 and TRBJ1-2; unclear D gene. V was cut by 6 bases and J by 5 bases, with 10 bases left in between. CDR3 size: 12 residues. CDR1 and CDR2 from the germline V gene are MDHEN and SYDVKM.

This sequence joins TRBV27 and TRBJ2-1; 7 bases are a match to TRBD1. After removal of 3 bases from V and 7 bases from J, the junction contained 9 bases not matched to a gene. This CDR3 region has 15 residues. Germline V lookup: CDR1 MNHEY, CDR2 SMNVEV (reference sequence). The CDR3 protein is CASSFGTVPGNEQFF. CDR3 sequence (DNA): TGTGCCAGCAGTTTCGGGACAGTGCCCGGGAATGAGCAGTTCTTC.

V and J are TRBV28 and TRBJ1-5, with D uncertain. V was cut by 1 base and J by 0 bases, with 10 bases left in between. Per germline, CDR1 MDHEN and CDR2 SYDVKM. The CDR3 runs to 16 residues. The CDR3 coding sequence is TGTGCCAGCAGTTTATTGTACGAGGATAGCAATCAGCCCCAGCATTTT. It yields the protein CASSLLYEDSNQPQHF.

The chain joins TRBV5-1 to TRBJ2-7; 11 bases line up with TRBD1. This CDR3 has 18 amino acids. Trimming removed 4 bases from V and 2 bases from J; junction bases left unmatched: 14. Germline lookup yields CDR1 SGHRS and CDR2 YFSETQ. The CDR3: CASSPPRTGGDFPYEQYF. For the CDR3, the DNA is TGCGCCAGCAGCCCCCCCCGGACAGGGGGCGATTTTCCCTACGAGCAGTACTTC.

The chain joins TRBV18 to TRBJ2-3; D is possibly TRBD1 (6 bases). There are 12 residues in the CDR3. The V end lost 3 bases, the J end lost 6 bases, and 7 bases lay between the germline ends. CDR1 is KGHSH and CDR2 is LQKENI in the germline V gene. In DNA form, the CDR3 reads TGTGCCAGCTCACCGAGGGGGGATACGCAGTATTTT. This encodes CASSPRGDTQYF.

The CDR3 reads CAWSEWISGANVLTF. CDR3 DNA: TGTGCCTGGAGTGAATGGATTTCTGGGGCCAACGTCCTGACTTTC. The chain employs TRBV30 and TRBJ2-6; D gene unclear. The CDR3 has 15 amino acids. The V gene's germline CDR1 is GTSNPN and CDR2 SVGIG (reference sequence). The germline V and J ends were trimmed by 1 base and 1 base, with 8 bases remaining between them.

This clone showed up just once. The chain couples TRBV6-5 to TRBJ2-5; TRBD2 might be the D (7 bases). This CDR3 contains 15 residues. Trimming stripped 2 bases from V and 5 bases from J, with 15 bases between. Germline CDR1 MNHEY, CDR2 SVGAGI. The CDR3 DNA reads TGTGCCAGCAGTTACGGGGGGGCCGTCGGGGAGACCCAGTACTTC. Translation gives CASSYGGAVGETQYF.

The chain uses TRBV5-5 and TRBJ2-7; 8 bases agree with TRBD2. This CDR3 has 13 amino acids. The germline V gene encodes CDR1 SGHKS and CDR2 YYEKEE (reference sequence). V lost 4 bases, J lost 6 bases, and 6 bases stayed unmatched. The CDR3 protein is CASSLNGGVEQYF. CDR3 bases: TGTGCCAGCAGCCTCAACGGGGGGGTCGAGCAGTACTTC.

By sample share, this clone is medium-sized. The CDR3 DNA reads as TGTGCCAGCAGCCAAGGACTAGCGGAACACAATGAGCAGTTCTTC. Protein sequence: CASSQGLAEHNEQFF. The chain is built from TRBV4-2 and TRBJ2-1; TRBD2 matches 9 bases. This CDR3 is built from 15 residues. In germline, CDR1 is LGHNA, CDR2 YNFKEQ. The ends lost 1 base at V and 5 bases at J; junction bases unmatched: 3.

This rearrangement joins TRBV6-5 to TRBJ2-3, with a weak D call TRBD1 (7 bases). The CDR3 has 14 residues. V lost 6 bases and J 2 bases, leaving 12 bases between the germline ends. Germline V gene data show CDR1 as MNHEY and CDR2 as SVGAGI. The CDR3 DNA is TGTGCCAGCAGCCCAGGGGGGTACACAGATACGCAGTATTTT. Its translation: CASSPGGYTDTQYF.

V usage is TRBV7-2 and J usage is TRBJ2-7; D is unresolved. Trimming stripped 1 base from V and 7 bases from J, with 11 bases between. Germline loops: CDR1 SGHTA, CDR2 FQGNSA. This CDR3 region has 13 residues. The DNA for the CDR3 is TGTGCCAGCAGCTTAGTACGTGTTCGAGAGCAGTACTTC. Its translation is CASSLVRVREQYF.

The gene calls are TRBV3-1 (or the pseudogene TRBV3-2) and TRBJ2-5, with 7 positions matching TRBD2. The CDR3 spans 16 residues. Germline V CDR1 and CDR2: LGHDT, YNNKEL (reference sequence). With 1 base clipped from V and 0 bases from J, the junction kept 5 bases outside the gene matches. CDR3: CASSQGTRAHQETQYF. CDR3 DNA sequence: TGTGCCAGCAGCCAAGGGACTAGGGCCCACCAAGAGACCCAGTACTTC.

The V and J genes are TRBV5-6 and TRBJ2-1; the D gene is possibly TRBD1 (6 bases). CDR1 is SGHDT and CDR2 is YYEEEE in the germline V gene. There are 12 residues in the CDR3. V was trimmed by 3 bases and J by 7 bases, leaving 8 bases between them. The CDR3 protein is CASSSGVNEQFF. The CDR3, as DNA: TGTGCCAGCAGCTCAGGGGTTAATGAGCAGTTCTTC.

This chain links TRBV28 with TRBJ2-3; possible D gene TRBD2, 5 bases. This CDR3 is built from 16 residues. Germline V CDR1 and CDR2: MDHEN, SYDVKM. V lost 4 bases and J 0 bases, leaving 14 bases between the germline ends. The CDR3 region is CASSSPSGPSTDTQYF. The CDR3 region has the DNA TGTGCCAGCAGTTCCCCGAGCGGCCCTAGCACAGATACGCAGTATTTT.

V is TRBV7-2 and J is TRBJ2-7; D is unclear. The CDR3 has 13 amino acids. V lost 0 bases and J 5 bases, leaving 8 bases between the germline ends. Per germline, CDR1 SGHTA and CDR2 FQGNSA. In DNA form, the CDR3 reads TGTGCCAGCAGCTTAGCGGTACGGGACGAGCAGTACTTC. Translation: CASSLAVRDEQYF.

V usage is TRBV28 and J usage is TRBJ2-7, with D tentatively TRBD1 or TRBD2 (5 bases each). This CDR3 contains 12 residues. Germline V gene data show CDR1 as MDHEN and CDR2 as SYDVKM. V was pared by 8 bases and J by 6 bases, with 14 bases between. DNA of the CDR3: TGTGCCAGCTACGGGACCCTGCTCGAGCAGTACTTC. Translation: CASYGTLLEQYF.

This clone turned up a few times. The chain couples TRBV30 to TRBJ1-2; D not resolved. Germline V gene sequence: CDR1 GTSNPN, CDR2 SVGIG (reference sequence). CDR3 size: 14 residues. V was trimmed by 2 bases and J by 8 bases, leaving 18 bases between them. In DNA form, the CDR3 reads TGTGCCTGGAGTTACACAAGATTAGGTGAGGGCTACACCTTC. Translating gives CAWSYTRLGEGYTF. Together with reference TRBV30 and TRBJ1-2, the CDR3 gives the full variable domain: SQTIHQWPATLVQPVGSPLSLECTVEGTSNPNLYWYRQAAGRGLQLLFYSVGIGQISSEVPQNLSASRPQDRQFILSSKKLLLSDSGFYLCAWSYTRLGEGYTFGSGTRLTVV.

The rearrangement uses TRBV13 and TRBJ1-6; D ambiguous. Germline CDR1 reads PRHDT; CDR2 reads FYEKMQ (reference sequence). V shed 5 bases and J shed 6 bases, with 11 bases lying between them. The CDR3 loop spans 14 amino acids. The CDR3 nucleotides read TGTGCCAGCAGCCCCCTTCGAAGTAATTCACCCCTCCACTTT. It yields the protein CASSPLRSNSPLHF. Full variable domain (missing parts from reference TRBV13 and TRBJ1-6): AAGVIQSPRHLIKEKRETATLKCYPIPRHDTVYWYQQGPGQDPQFLISFYEKMQSDKGSIPDRFSAQQFSDYHSELNMSSLELGDSALYFCASSPLRSNSPLHFGNGTRLTVT.

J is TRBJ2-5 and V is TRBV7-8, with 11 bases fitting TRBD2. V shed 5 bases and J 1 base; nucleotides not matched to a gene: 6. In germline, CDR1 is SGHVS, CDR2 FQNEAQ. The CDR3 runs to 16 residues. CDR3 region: CASSTRLAGTQETQYF. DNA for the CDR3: TGTGCCAGCAGCACCCGACTAGCGGGAACCCAAGAGACCCAGTACTTC.

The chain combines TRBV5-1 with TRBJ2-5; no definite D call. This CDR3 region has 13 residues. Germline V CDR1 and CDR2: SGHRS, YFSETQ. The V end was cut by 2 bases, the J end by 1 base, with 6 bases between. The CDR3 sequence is CASSFGSQETQYF. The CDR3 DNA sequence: TGCGCCAGCAGCTTTGGCAGCCAAGAGACCCAGTACTTC.

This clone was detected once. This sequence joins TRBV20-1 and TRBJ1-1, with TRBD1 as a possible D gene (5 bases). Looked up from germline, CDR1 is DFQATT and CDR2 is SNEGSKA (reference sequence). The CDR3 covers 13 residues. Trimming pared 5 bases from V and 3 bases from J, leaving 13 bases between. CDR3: CSARGGTDTEAFF. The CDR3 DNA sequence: TGCAGTGCTCGTGGGGGTACGGACACTGAAGCTTTCTTT.

In DNA, the CDR3 is TGTGCCAGCAGCCGCGTCGGACAGGGGAAAGGGGAGCAGTACTTC. Protein: CASSRVGQGKGEQYF. The chain combines TRBV11-2 with TRBJ2-7, with TRBD1 matching 9 bases. Germline V gives CDR1 SGHAT, CDR2 FQNNGV. The J segment lost 7 bases and the V segment lost 5 bases, leaving 12 bases of the junction unmatched. The CDR3 is 15 residues long.

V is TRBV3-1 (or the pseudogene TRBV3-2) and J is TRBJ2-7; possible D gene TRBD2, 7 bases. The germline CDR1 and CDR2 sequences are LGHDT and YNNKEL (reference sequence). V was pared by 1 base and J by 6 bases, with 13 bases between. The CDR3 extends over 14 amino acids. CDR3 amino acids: CASSQARGASEQYF. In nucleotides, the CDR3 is TGTGCCAGCAGCCAAGCTCGGGGGGCAAGCGAGCAGTACTTC.

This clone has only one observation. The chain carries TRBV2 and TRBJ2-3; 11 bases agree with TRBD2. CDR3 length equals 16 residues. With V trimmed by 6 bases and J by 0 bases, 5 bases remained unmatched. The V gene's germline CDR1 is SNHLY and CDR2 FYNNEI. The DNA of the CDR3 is TGTGCCAGCAGAACTAGCGGGGGATCTAGCACAGATACGCAGTATTTT. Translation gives CASRTSGGSSTDTQYF.

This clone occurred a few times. CDR3 DNA: TGCGCCAGCAGCCGCCTGGGACAGGGTGACACAGATACGCAGTATTTT. Protein product: CASSRLGQGDTDTQYF. This sequence joins TRBV4-1 and TRBJ2-3; 9 bases are shared with TRBD1. Germline V gene lookup returns CDR1 MGHRA and CDR2 YSYEKL. This CDR3 comprises 16 residues. V lost 4 bases and J lost 2; bases outside the gene matches: 7.